The 15 T cell receptor beta chains reported below all come from one sample, sequenced in a study of somatic mutations in cytotoxic T cells in rheumatoid arthritis (TCRdb year 2017). Libraries were prepared through the immunoSEQ multiplex PCR assay. TCRdb carries this immuneACCESS record with in-frame sequences only. Its versions omit some clonotypes, under half of them owing to an unresolved V gene in the studies checked, with the rest unexplained. The sample data list around 15,000 clones, and about 68% of these were observed just once. Over 25% of the sample lies in the top ten. Specimen: CD8+ T cells sorted from blood. These receptors came from an adult with rheumatoid arthritis.

The V and J genes are TRBV7-2 and TRBJ1-6; 7 bases map to TRBD1. V dropped 5 bases and J dropped 10; count of bases not matched to a gene: 14. The CDR3 has 16 amino acids. Germline loops: CDR1 SGHTA, CDR2 FQGNSA. For the CDR3, the DNA is TGTGCCAGCAGCATTCTGACAGGGATTGGTAACTCACCCCTCCACTTT. Its translation is CASSILTGIGNSPLHF.

The chain couples TRBV4-1 to TRBJ1-2, with D hard to call. V was clipped by 2 bases and J by 7 bases, with 14 bases between them. This CDR3 has 14 amino acids. The germline V gene encodes CDR1 MGHRA and CDR2 YSYEKL. In DNA, the CDR3 is TGCGCCAGCAGCCAACCCGGGCCATCCAGTGGCTACACCTTC. Protein sequence: CASSQPGPSSGYTF.

This clone was detected a few times. This chain joins TRBV2 and TRBJ1-1, with D uncertain. The CDR3 sequence is 12 residues long. Germline V gives CDR1 SNHLY, CDR2 FYNNEI. V was clipped by 6 bases and J by 2 bases, with 7 bases between them. CDR3 nucleotides: TGTGCCAGCAGGCTCCTTAACACTGAAGCTTTCTTT. Amino acids: CASRLLNTEAFF.

The chain carries TRBV6-5 and TRBJ2-5; TRBD2 agrees at 8 bases. Germline V gives CDR1 MNHEY, CDR2 SVGAGI. The V and J ends lost 3 bases and 5 bases, in that order; junction bases with no gene match: 11. CDR3 size: 16 residues. The CDR3 bases are TGTGCCAGCAGTTATGGGGATTTAGCGGGGTTGGAGACCCAGTACTTC. This sequence encodes CASSYGDLAGLETQYF.

In this sample, this clone turned up a few times. The chain uses TRBV6-6 and TRBJ1-2; the match to TRBD1 covers 8 bases. Per the germline V gene, CDR1 is MNHNY and CDR2 is SVGAGI (reference sequence). The CDR3 sequence is 13 residues long. The V and J ends lost 6 bases and 6 bases, in that order; junction bases with no gene match: 6. The CDR3 DNA is TGTGCCAGCAGAGAGGACAGGGACCATGGCTACACCTTC. Translation gives CASREDRDHGYTF.

The chain links TRBV7-9 to TRBJ1-2; D uncertain. V lost 8 bases, J lost 7 bases, and 14 bases lay in between. Per the germline V gene, CDR1 is SEHNR and CDR2 is FQNEAQ (reference sequence). The CDR3 consists of 12 residues. DNA of the CDR3: TGTGCCAGCGCGCCCAGACATGGTGGCTACACCTTC. Protein sequence: CASAPRHGGYTF.

V usage is TRBV27 and J usage is TRBJ2-1, with D unclear. The CDR3 extends over 11 amino acids. The ends were cut back, 10 bases at V and 7 bases at J, with 11 bases in the middle. Germline CDR1 reads MNHEY; CDR2 reads SMNVEV (reference sequence). The CDR3 nucleotides are TGTGCCACGGCACTTATGAATGAGCAGTTCTTC. Its protein product is CATALMNEQFF.

V is TRBV2 and J is TRBJ2-3; the match to TRBD1 covers 7 bases. This CDR3 contains 14 residues. Germline V gene data show CDR1 as SNHLY and CDR2 as FYNNEI. The CDR3 DNA reads TGTGGCGAAGCGATCAGGGGGTTCACAGATACGCAGTATTTT. Translating gives CGEAIRGFTDTQYF. The full variable domain, with the rest looked up from reference TRBV2 and TRBJ2-3, is EPEVTQTPSHQVTQMGQEVILRCVPISNHLYFYWYRQILGQKVEFLVSFYNNEISEKSEIFDDQFSVERPDGSNFTLKIRSTKLEDSAMYFCGEAIRGFTDTQYFGPGTRLTVL.

The chain recombines TRBV4-1 with TRBJ1-2, with D perhaps matching TRBD1 (5 bases). The germline gives CDR1 MGHRA, CDR2 YSYEKL. The CDR3 extends over 15 amino acids. V lost 2 bases and J lost 4, with 14 bases in between. DNA of the CDR3: TGCGCCAGCAGCCAAACAAGGGGCAGCTCCTATGGCTACACCTTC. Amino acid sequence: CASSQTRGSSYGYTF.

A remark on this clone: A read error may account for a junction end that differs from germline. This chain joins TRBV7-7 and TRBJ1-1; D is uncertain. Germline loops: CDR1 SSHAT, CDR2 FNYEAQ (reference sequence). CDR3 length: 13 residues. The CDR3: CASRADLNTEAFF. The CDR3 DNA is TGTGCTAGCAGAGCTGATCTGAACACTGAAGCTTTCTTT.

The chain joins TRBV9 to TRBJ2-1; 7 nucleotides agree with TRBD2. CDR1 SGDLS and CDR2 YYNGEE come from the germline V gene. V was pared by 0 bases and J by 8 bases, with 11 bases of the junction left unmatched. This CDR3 contains 16 residues. CDR3 sequence: CASSVVGGGRGDEQFF. CDR3 in DNA: TGTGCCAGCAGCGTAGTCGGCGGGGGACGGGGGGATGAGCAGTTCTTC. Full variable domain (outside the CDR3, taken from reference TRBV9 and TRBJ2-1): DSGVTQTPKHLITATGQRVTLRCSPRSGDLSVYWYQQSLDQGLQFLIQYYNGEERAKGNILERFSAQQFPDLHSELNLSSLELGDSALYFCASSVVGGGRGDEQFFGPGTRLTVL.

This clone is deemed medium-sized (0.01 to 0.1%). The rearrangement links TRBV4-1 to TRBJ2-7; 7 positions match TRBD1. CDR3 length: 15 residues. V dropped 2 bases and J dropped 3; count of bases not matched to a gene: 7. Germline CDR1 reads MGHRA; CDR2 reads YSYEKL. CDR3 region: CASSQQRDRLYEQYF. The CDR3 coding sequence is TGCGCCAGCAGCCAACAACGGGACAGACTCTACGAGCAGTACTTC.

The V gene is TRBV2, the J gene TRBJ2-7, with D possibly TRBD1 on 5 matching bases. Trimming pared 1 base from V and 3 bases from J, leaving 7 bases between. Germline V gene data show CDR1 as SNHLY and CDR2 as FYNNEI. The CDR3 sequence is 13 residues long. The CDR3 sequence is CASSEDRSYEQYF. CDR3 in DNA: TGTGCCAGCAGTGAAGACAGGAGCTACGAGCAGTACTTC.

The V and J genes are TRBV19 and TRBJ2-7; 7 bases line up with TRBD1. The CDR3 is 12 residues long. Germline CDR1 LNHDA, CDR2 SQIVND (reference sequence). V shed 8 bases and J 6 bases; nucleotides not matched to a gene: 7. CDR3 region: CASGDRAGEQYF. The CDR3 coding sequence is TGTGCCAGTGGAGACAGGGCTGGCGAGCAGTACTTC. Complete variable domain (other parts from reference TRBV19 and TRBJ2-7): DGGITQSPKYLFRKEGQNVTLSCEQNLNHDAMYWYRQDPGQGLRLIYYSQIVNDFQKGDIAEGYSVSREKKESFPLTVTSAQKNPTAFYLCASGDRAGEQYFGPGTRLTVT.

A single count supports this clone. The chain has TRBV7-9 and TRBJ2-4; 10 nucleotides align to TRBD2. Losses at the gene ends were 0 bases for V and 2 bases for J; bases not matched to a gene: 1. The CDR3 loop spans 16 amino acids. Germline values: CDR1 SEHNR, CDR2 FQNEAQ (reference sequence). CDR3 region: CASSLAAGGSKNIQYF. CDR3 in DNA: TGTGCCAGCAGCTTAGCAGCGGGGGGGTCCAAAAACATTCAGTACTTC.